This T cell receptor (beta chain) was identified in a study of cytomegalovirus exposure and HLA in healthy donors. Study conclusions and caveats: Later work found most CMV-associated TCR beta chains apparently HLA-restricted. Rare sequences made up most TCRs, while some public TCRs were found in many donors.

Trimming removed 6 bases from V and 6 bases from J; junction bases left unmatched: 3. CDR1 and CDR2 (germline): MDHEN, SYDVKM. The CDR3 runs 12 residues. PCR primers comprised 60 Vbeta and 13 Jbeta primers. The data were produced by immunoSEQ multiplex PCR, yet TCRdb's version contains in-frame clones alone and is incomplete. This table has approximately 120,000 clones, over 65% appearing once. Points on this clone: Its antigen is unidentified.

Material for sequencing was PBMCs. The gene calls are TRBV28 and TRBJ1-1, with 8 nucleotides matching TRBD1. This sequence was found in a middle-aged woman in good health and CMV-seronegative. Here the CDR3 DNA reads TGTGCCAGCAGACTACAGGGGGCTGAAGCTTTCTTT. It encodes CASRLQGAEAFF. Looking up the rest from reference TRBV28 and TRBJ1-1 gives the full variable domain: DVKVTQSSRYLVKRTGEKVFLECVQDMDHENMFWYRQDPGLGLRLIYFSYDVKMKEKGDIPEGYSVSREKKERFSLILESASTNQTSMYLCASRLQGAEAFFGQGTRLTVV.